The rows below give T cell receptor beta chains drawn from one sample of a study of CD8+CD57+ T cells in acquired aplastic anemia. TCRdb fed the reads into MiXCR, producing one record per CDR3 protein. The table includes approximately 270,000 distinct CDR3 sequences, roughly half detected once. The material sequenced was sorted CD4+, CD8+, or CD8+CD57+ T cells (not recorded which) from PBMCs. All receptors derive from a human donor with severe aplastic anemia or a healthy control (not recorded which). The conserved cysteine and the conserved F or W are not part of the CDR3 here. Each record gives: J gene, V gene, CDR3 protein.

J gene: TRBJ2-5
V gene: TRBV7-8
CDR3 protein: ASKRGGEETQY

J gene: TRBJ2-7
V gene: TRBV20-1
CDR3 protein: SARALATYEQY

J gene: TRBJ1-1
V gene: TRBV6-5
CDR3 protein: ASSTDRGRGDTEAF

J gene: TRBJ2-7
V gene: TRBV19
CDR3 protein: ASSSRSLSEQY

J gene: TRBJ1-1
V gene: TRBV7-8
CDR3 protein: ASSLLGARNTEAF

J gene: TRBJ2-4
V gene: TRBV12-3/TRBV12-4
CDR3 protein: ASSFRGGLNTGELFDKNIQY

J gene: TRBJ2-1
V gene: TRBV9
CDR3 protein: ASSVATSGAYNEQF

J gene: TRBJ1-5
V gene: TRBV7-6
CDR3 protein: ASSLSAGGQPQH

J gene: TRBJ2-7
V gene: TRBV7-8
CDR3 protein: ASSFYICSAEIISYEQY

J gene: TRBJ2-2
V gene: TRBV6-4
CDR3 protein: ASRRGPNTGELF

J gene: TRBJ2-1
V gene: TRBV7-9
CDR3 protein: ASSLSTSGDNEQF

J gene: TRBJ1-2
V gene: TRBV10-3
CDR3 protein: AISESPGNYGYT

J gene: TRBJ1-6
V gene: TRBV7-9
CDR3 protein: ASSSIGQYNSPLH

J gene: TRBJ1-6
V gene: TRBV12-3/TRBV12-4
CDR3 protein: ASSSFVGTDYNSPLH

J gene: TRBJ1-3
V gene: TRBV20-1
CDR3 protein: SAVDTDSGNTIY

J gene: TRBJ2-3
V gene: TRBV7-3
CDR3 protein: ASSPNRAGRTDTQY

J gene: TRBJ1-1
V gene: TRBV5-5
CDR3 protein: ASSPRGPRGGTEAF

J gene: TRBJ1-5
V gene: TRBV7-8
CDR3 protein: ASSRPDRGNQPQH

J gene: TRBJ2-2
V gene: TRBV6-4
CDR3 protein: ASSDTNTGELF

J gene: TRBJ1-1
V gene: TRBV7-9
CDR3 protein: ASILGGPITEAF

J gene: TRBJ1-1
V gene: TRBV12-5
CDR3 protein: ASGQGSGTGEIYMNTEAF

J gene: TRBJ2-5
V gene: TRBV7-3
CDR3 protein: ASSLVGRASPQETQY

J gene: TRBJ2-7
V gene: TRBV7-9
CDR3 protein: ASSLAGKAYEQY

J gene: TRBJ2-7
V gene: TRBV7-9
CDR3 protein: ASGTGTMYEQY

J gene: TRBJ1-5
V gene: TRBV15
CDR3 protein: ATSRDAAGPQH

J gene: TRBJ2-7
V gene: TRBV19
CDR3 protein: ASSTQDGSYEQY

J gene: TRBJ1-1
V gene: TRBV20-1
CDR3 protein: SARGGVGLNTEAF

J gene: TRBJ2-1
V gene: TRBV15
CDR3 protein: ATSVSGQENEQF

J gene: TRBJ2-7
V gene: TRBV3-1
CDR3 protein: ASSQDYYEQY

J gene: TRBJ2-7
V gene: TRBV2
CDR3 protein: ASTAAKGVLEQY

J gene: TRBJ1-1
V gene: TRBV7-3
CDR3 protein: ASSLGVGGAREAF

J gene: TRBJ1-2
V gene: TRBV6-2/TRBV6-3
CDR3 protein: ASRESLGADYGYT

J gene: TRBJ1-1
V gene: TRBV5-1
CDR3 protein: ASRKVLDAEAF

J gene: TRBJ2-5
V gene: TRBV7-6
CDR3 protein: ASSLKGQPRETQY

J gene: TRBJ2-3
V gene: TRBV7-2
CDR3 protein: ASSLGRRLAGGPTDTQY

J gene: TRBJ2-2
V gene: TRBV7-9
CDR3 protein: ASSPTTDTGELF